This T cell receptor beta chain was recovered during a study of blood T cell repertoires in COVID-19. Method: immunoSEQ multiplex PCR; TCRdb's copy keeps in-frame clones and lacks some. The sample lists over 200,000 clones; about 90% were seen once. J lost 6 bases, V lost 6 bases, and 7 bases had no gene match. CDR1 MGHDK and CDR2 SYGVNS come from the germline V gene. CDR3 size: 14 residues. The specimen sequenced was peripheral blood. This TCR derives from a man aged 40-49 years with active or convalescent COVID-19. This rearrangement joins TRBV25-1 to TRBJ1-1; 10 positions match TRBD1. CDR3: CASSGQGGVAEAFF. The CDR3 DNA reads as TGTGCCAGCAGCGGACAGGGGGGGGTCGCTGAAGCTTTCTTT.